What follows are 8 T cell receptor beta chains derived from one specimen sequenced in a study of CD8+ T cells in alopecia areata. Sequencing templates came from extracted RNA that was reverse transcribed into cDNA. Using immunoSEQ multiplex PCR, the repertoire was profiled, and TCRdb retains in-frame clones only, with some absent. Here the sample spans about 200,000 clones, around 66% being singletons. The treatment: oral pan-JAK inhibitor, 5-10 mg twice daily. The specimen comprised CD4+ T cells sorted from blood, sampled at week 4, from a patient treated with tofacitinib. The receptors here all came from a human donor with alopecia areata.

The gene calls are TRBV6-1 and TRBJ2-7; D is uncertain. CDR3 length equals 14 residues. The ends were cut back, 1 base at V and 0 bases at J, with 7 bases in the middle. Germline CDR1 and CDR2: MNHNS and SASEGT. The CDR3 reads CASSEVQTSYEQYF. The CDR3 DNA follows: TGTGCCAGCAGTGAAGTACAGACCTCCTACGAGCAGTACTTC.

The V gene is TRBV2, the J gene TRBJ1-2; no reliable D call. Germline CDR1 and CDR2: SNHLY and FYNNEI. V was cut by 7 bases and J by 8 bases, with 17 bases left in between. CDR3 length: 13 amino acids. The CDR3 DNA follows: TGTGCCAGCACTTCCGACGGCCCGGGAGGCTACACCTTC. This encodes CASTSDGPGGYTF. Complete variable domain (other parts from reference TRBV2 and TRBJ1-2): EPEVTQTPSHQVTQMGQEVILRCVPISNHLYFYWYRQILGQKVEFLVSFYNNEISEKSEIFDDQFSVERPDGSNFTLKIRSTKLEDSAMYFCASTSDGPGGYTFGSGTRLTVV.

The V and J genes are TRBV9 and TRBJ2-1; no firm D call. Deletions cut 0 bases from V and 5 bases from J, with 6 bases between. The CDR3 covers 13 residues. Germline values: CDR1 SGDLS, CDR2 YYNGEE. This CDR3 is CASSVGRDNEQFF. CDR3 coding DNA: TGTGCCAGCAGCGTAGGCCGAGACAATGAGCAGTTCTTC.

The chain is built from TRBV7-6 and TRBJ1-1, with no clear D. V lost 3 bases, J lost 1 base, and 6 bases lay in between. The CDR3 loop spans 13 amino acids. Looked up from germline, CDR1 is SGHVS and CDR2 is FNYEAQ. DNA of the CDR3: TGTGCCAGCAGCTTTAGTCAGAACACTGAAGCTTTCTTT. Residues: CASSFSQNTEAFF.

The rearrangement uses TRBV25-1 and TRBJ2-5; 7 nucleotides line up with TRBD1. The CDR3 is 12 amino acids. Trimming removed 5 bases from V and 4 bases from J; junction bases left unmatched: 1. Per germline, CDR1 MGHDK and CDR2 SYGVNS. CDR3 sequence (DNA): TGTGCCAGCAGTTACAGGGGAGAGACCCAGTACTTC. Amino acids: CASSYRGETQYF.

The V call is TRBV6-5, the J call TRBJ1-1, with D possibly TRBD1 on 5 matching bases. Looked up from germline, CDR1 is MNHEY and CDR2 is SVGAGI. V lost 6 bases and J lost 1, with 12 bases in between. This CDR3 is 14 amino acids long. Here the CDR3 DNA reads TGTGCCAGCAGGAAACGTACAGGGAACACTGAAGCTTTCTTT. This sequence encodes CASRKRTGNTEAFF.

J is TRBJ2-3 and V is TRBV7-2; 8 positions agree with TRBD2. The CDR3 spans 14 residues. The germline V gene encodes CDR1 SGHTA and CDR2 FQGNSA. After removal of 6 bases from V and 0 bases from J, the junction contained 2 bases not matched to a gene. The CDR3 DNA reads as TGTGCCAGCAGTAGCGGGGACAGCACAGATACGCAGTATTTT. This sequence encodes CASSSGDSTDTQYF.

This clone was recorded a few times. V and J are TRBV5-1 and TRBJ1-2; tentatively, D is TRBD1 (6 bases). The CDR3 is 13 amino acids. Between the trimmed V and J ends, which lost 1 base and 5 bases, there was a span of 9 bases. Germline-derived CDR1 and CDR2 are SGHRS and YFSETQ. The CDR3 here is CASSLMTGYGYTF. In nucleotides, the CDR3 is TGCGCCAGCAGCTTGATGACAGGTTATGGCTACACCTTC.